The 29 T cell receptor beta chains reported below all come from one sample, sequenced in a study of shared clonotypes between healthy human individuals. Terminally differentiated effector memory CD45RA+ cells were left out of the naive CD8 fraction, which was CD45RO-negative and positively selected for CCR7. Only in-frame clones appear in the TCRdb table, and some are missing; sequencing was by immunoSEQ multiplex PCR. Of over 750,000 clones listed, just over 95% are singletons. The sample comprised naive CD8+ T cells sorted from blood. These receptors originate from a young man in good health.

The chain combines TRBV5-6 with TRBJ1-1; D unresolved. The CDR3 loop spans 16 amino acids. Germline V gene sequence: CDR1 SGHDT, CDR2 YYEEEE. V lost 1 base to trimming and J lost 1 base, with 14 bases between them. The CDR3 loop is CASSLNSGIGNTEAFF. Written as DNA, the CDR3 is TGTGCCAGCAGCTTGAACTCAGGAATTGGGAACACTGAAGCTTTCTTT.

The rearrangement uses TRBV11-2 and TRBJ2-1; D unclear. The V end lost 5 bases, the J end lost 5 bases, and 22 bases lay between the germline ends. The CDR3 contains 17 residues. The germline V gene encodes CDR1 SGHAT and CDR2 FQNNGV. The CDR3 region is CASSLRRIPEANNEQFF. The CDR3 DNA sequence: TGTGCCAGCAGCCTACGCCGGATACCCGAAGCCAACAATGAGCAGTTCTTC.

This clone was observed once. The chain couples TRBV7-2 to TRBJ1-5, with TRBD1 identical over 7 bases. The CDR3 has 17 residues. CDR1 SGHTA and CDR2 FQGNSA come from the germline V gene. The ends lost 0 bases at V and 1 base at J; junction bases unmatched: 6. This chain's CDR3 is CASSLAGTAWSNQPQHF. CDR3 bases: TGTGCCAGCAGCTTAGCCGGGACAGCGTGGAGCAATCAGCCCCAGCATTTT.

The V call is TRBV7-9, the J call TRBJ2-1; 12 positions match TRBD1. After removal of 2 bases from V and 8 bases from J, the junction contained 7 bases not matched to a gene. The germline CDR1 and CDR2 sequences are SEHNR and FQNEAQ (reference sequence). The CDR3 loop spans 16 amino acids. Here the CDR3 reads CASSLIPGQGAYEQFF. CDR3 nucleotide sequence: TGTGCCAGCAGCTTAATACCGGGACAGGGGGCCTATGAGCAGTTCTTC.

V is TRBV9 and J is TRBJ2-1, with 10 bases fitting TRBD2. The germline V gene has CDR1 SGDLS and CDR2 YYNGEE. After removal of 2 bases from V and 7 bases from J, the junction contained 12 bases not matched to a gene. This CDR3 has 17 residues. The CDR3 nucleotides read TGTGCCAGCAGCGTGGGATCTAGCGGGAGCAACCGGAATGAGCAGTTCTTC. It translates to CASSVGSSGSNRNEQFF.

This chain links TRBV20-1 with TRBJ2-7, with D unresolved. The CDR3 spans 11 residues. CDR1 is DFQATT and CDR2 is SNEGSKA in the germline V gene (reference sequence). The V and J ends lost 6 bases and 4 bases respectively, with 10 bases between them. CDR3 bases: TGCAGTGCCCCTTCGGTTTACGAGCAGTACTTC. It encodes CSAPSVYEQYF.

The DNA for the CDR3 is TGTGCCAGCAGCCCTCGACTAGCTACCACAGATACGCAGTATTTT. Translating it yields CASSPRLATTDTQYF. The chain carries TRBV9 and TRBJ2-3; 7 bases fit TRBD2. V shed 4 bases, J shed 2 bases, and the junction held 7 bases outside the gene matches. The CDR3 has 15 residues. Germline loops: CDR1 SGDLS, CDR2 YYNGEE.

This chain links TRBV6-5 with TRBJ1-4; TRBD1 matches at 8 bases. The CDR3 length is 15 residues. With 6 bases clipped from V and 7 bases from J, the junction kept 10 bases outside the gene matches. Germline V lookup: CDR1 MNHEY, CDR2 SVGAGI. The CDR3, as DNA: TGTGCCAGCAGCCCCCTTAACAGGGGGTCTGAAAAACTGTTTTTT. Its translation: CASSPLNRGSEKLFF.

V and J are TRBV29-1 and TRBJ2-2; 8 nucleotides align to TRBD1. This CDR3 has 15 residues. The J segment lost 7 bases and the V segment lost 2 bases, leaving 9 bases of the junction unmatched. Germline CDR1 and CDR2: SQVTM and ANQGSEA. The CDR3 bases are TGCAGCGTTGAAACTGGCAGGGGGCGAGTCGGGGAGCTGTTTTTT. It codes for CSVETGRGRVGELFF.

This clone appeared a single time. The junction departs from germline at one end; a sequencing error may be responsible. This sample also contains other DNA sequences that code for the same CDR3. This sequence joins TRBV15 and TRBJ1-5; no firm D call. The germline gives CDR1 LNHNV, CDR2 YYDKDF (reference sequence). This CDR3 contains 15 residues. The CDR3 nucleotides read TGCGCCACCAGCGAGGGTGCAGTTGGCAATCAGCCCCAGCATTTT. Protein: CATSEGAVGNQPQHF.

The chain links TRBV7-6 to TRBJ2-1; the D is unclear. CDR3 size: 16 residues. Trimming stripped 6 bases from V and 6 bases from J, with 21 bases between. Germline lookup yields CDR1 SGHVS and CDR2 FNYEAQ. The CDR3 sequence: CASSRETGGRVNEQFF. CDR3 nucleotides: TGTGCCAGCAGTCGAGAGACGGGTGGACGCGTCAATGAGCAGTTCTTC.

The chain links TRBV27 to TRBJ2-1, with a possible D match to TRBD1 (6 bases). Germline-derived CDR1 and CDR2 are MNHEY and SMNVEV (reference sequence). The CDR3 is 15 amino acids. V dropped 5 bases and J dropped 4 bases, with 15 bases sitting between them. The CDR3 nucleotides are TGTGCCAGCAGTAAACCCGGGACATTATACAATGAGCAGTTCTTC. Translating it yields CASSKPGTLYNEQFF.

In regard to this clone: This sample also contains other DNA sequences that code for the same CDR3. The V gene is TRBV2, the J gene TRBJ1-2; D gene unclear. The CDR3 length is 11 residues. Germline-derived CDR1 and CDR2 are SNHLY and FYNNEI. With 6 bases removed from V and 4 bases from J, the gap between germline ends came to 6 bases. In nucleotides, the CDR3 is TGTGCCAGCAGAGGGCCCTATGGCTACACCTTC. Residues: CASRGPYGYTF.

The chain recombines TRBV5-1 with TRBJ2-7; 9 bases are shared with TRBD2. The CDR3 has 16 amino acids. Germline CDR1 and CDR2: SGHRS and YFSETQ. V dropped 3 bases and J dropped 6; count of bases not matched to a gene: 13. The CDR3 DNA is TGCGCCAGCAGCTGGGCCAGGGCGGGAGGGCCGGGCGAGCAGTACTTC. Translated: CASSWARAGGPGEQYF. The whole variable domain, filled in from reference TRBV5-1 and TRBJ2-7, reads KAGVTQTPRYLIKTRGQQVTLSCSPISGHRSVSWYQQTPGQGLQFLFEYFSETQRNKGNFPGRFSGRQFSNSRSEMNVSTLELGDSALYLCASSWARAGGPGEQYFGPGTRLTVT.

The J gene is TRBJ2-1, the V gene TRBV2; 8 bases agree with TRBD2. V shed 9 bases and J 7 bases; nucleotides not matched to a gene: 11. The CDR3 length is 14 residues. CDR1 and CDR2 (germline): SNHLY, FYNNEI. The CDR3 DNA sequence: TGTGCCAGTCGACTAGCGCCCATCGGGAATGAGCAGTTCTTC. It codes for CASRLAPIGNEQFF.

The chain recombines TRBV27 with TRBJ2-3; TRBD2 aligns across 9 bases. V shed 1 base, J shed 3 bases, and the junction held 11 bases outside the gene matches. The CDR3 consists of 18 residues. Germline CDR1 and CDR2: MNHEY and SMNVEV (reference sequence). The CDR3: CASSLYGAYSGRTDTQYF. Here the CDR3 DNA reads TGTGCCAGCAGTTTATACGGGGCCTACAGCGGGAGGACAGATACGCAGTATTTT.

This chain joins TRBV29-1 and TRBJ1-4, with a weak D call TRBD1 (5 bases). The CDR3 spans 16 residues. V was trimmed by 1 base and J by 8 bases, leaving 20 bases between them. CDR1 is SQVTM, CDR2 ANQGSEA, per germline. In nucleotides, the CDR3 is TGCAGCGTTGAAGTGGCGGATGGGGGGGTAGGAGAAAAACTGTTTTTT. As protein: CSVEVADGGVGEKLFF.

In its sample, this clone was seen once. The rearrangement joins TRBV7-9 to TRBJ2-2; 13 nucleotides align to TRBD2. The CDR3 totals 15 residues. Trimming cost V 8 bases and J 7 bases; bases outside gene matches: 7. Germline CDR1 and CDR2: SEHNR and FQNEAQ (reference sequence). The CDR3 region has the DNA TGTGCCAGCCGTCCCCGGACTAGCGGGAGCGGGGAGCTGTTTTTT. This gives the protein CASRPRTSGSGELFF.

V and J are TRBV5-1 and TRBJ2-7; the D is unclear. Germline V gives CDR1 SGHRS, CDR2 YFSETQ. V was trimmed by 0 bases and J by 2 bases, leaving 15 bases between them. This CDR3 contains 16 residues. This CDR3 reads CASSLGAWQSTYEQYF. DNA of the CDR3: TGCGCCAGCAGCTTGGGGGCGTGGCAGTCCACCTACGAGCAGTACTTC.

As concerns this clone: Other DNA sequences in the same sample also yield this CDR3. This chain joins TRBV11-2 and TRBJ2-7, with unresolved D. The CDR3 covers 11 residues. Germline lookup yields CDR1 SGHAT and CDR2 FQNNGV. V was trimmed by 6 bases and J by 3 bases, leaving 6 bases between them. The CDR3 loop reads CASRLGYEQYF. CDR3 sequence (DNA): TGTGCCAGCAGACTGGGCTACGAGCAGTACTTC.

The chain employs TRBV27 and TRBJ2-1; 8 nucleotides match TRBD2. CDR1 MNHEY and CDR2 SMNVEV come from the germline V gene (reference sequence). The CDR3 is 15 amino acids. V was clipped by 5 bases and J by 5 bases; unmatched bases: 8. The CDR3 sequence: CASSTIAGSDNEQFF. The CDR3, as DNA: TGTGCCAGCAGTACGATAGCGGGGAGCGACAATGAGCAGTTCTTC.

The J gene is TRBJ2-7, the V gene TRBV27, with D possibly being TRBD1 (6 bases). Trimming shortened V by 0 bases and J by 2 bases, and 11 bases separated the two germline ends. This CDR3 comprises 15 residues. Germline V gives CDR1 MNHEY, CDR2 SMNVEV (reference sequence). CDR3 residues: CASSLSQGTPYEQYF. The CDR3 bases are TGTGCCAGCAGTTTATCGCAGGGGACCCCCTACGAGCAGTACTTC.

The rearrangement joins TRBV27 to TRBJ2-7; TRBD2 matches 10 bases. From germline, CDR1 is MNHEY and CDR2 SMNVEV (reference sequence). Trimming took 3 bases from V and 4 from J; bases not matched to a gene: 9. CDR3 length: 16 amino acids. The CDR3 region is CASSFSSSGGIYEQYF. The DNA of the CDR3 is TGTGCCAGCAGTTTCTCTTCTAGCGGGGGAATTTACGAGCAGTACTTC.

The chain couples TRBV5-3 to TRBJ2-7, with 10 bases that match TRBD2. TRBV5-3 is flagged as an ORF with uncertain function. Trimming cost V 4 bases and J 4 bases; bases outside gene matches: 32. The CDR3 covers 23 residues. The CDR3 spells CARSHKLRTSGMAYVFEFYEQYF. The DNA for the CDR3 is TGTGCCAGAAGCCATAAACTGAGAACTAGCGGGATGGCGTACGTGTTTGAATTTTACGAGCAGTACTTC.

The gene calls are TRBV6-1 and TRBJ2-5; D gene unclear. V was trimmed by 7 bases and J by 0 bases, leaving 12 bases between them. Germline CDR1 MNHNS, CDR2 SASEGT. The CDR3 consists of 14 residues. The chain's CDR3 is CASTSRTYQETQYF. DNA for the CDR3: TGTGCCAGCACTTCCAGAACGTACCAAGAGACCCAGTACTTC.

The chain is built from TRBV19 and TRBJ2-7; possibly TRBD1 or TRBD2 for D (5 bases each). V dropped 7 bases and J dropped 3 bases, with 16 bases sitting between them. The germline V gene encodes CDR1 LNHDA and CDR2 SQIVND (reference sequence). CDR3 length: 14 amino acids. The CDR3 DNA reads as TGTGCCAGTATGGAGAAGGCAGGGAGCTACGAGCAGTACTTC. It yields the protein CASMEKAGSYEQYF. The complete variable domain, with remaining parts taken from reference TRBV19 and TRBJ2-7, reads DGGITQSPKYLFRKEGQNVTLSCEQNLNHDAMYWYRQDPGQGLRLIYYSQIVNDFQKGDIAEGYSVSREKKESFPLTVTSAQKNPTAFYLCASMEKAGSYEQYFGPGTRLTVT.

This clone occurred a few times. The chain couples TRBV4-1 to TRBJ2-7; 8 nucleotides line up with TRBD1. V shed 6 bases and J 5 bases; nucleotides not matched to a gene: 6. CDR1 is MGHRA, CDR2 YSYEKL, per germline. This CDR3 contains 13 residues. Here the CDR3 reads CASSWTGMNEQYF. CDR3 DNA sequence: TGCGCCAGCAGTTGGACAGGGATGAACGAGCAGTACTTC.

CDR3 sequence reads: CASSLAAGVANEKLFF. CDR3 bases: TGTGCCAGCAGCTTAGCGGCGGGTGTAGCTAATGAAAAACTGTTTTTT. The chain carries TRBV7-9 and TRBJ1-4; D is ambiguous. The V end lost 0 bases, the J end lost 3 bases, and 11 bases lay between the germline ends. CDR1 and CDR2 from the germline V gene are SEHNR and FQNEAQ (reference sequence). The CDR3 length is 16 residues.

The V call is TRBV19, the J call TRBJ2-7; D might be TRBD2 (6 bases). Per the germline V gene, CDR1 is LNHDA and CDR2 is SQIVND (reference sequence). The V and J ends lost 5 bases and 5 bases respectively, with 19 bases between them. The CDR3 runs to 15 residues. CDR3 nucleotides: TGTGCCAGTAGTCCGTGGGGACTGGGAGGTAACGAGCAGTACTTC. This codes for CASSPWGLGGNEQYF.